The 22 T cell receptor beta chains below were found in one sample sequenced in a study of PD-1 blockade in classical Hodgkin lymphoma (TCRdb year 2020). The library was obtained by the immunoSEQ multiplex PCR assay. As stored in TCRdb, this immuneACCESS dataset retains in-frame rearrangements with V and J assigned. A fraction of the clones does not appear; measured against another copy, unresolved V genes explain less than half of the discrepancy, and the remainder lacks a known reason. This sample gives around 150,000 clones in total; approximately 80% of them show up just once. The ten largest clonotypes hold approximately 9.6% of the sample. The intended sense of this specimen's time point label: cycle 2 day 1 (C2D1) of nivolumab. All trial patients had relapsed after autologous stem cell transplantation, with cohorts A, B and C differing in prior brentuximab vedotin exposure. The sample consisted of peripheral blood mononuclear cells (PBMCs), taken before the second cycle of nivolumab. Source of these receptors: a human donor with classical Hodgkin lymphoma.

This clone has ten or more counts. This chain joins TRBV10-3 and TRBJ1-4; 9 bases line up with TRBD1. The germline V gene has CDR1 ENHRY and CDR2 SYGVKD. Trimming at V came to 6 bases and at J to 7 bases, leaving 6 bases not matched to a gene. This CDR3 contains 14 residues. The chain's CDR3 is CAIRGQGLSEKLFF. CDR3 coding DNA: TGTGCCATCAGAGGACAGGGGTTATCTGAAAAACTGTTTTTT.

This clone was recorded only once. The chain links TRBV5-6 to TRBJ1-2; D is perhaps TRBD1 (6 bases). V was shortened by 6 bases and J by 8 bases, with 14 bases between the two germline ends. The CDR3 has 12 residues. In germline, CDR1 is SGHDT, CDR2 YYEEEE. In nucleotides, the CDR3 is TGTGCCAGCACCTTACAGGGTAGCGGCTACACCTTC. It yields the protein CASTLQGSGYTF.

V and J are TRBV29-1 and TRBJ2-7, with TRBD1 matching 7 bases. CDR3 length: 13 residues. The trim removed 4 bases at V and 2 bases at J, leaving 5 bases unmatched. In germline, CDR1 is SQVTM, CDR2 ANQGSEA. CDR3 nucleotides: TGCAGCGTTGCCCAGACAGGGCCCTACGAGCAGTACTTC. It specifies CSVAQTGPYEQYF.

The V and J genes are TRBV14 and TRBJ2-5; tentative D call: TRBD1 (6 bases). In germline, CDR1 is SGHDN, CDR2 FVKESK. The CDR3 loop spans 14 amino acids. V lost 1 base to trimming and J lost 5 bases, with 11 bases between them. This CDR3 is CASSQVDSPETQYF. In DNA form, the CDR3 reads TGTGCCAGCAGCCAAGTGGACAGTCCGGAGACCCAGTACTTC.

The rearrangement links TRBV18 to TRBJ2-7; D may be TRBD1 (5 bases). CDR1 KGHSH and CDR2 LQKENI come from the germline V gene. V shed 2 bases and J shed 3 bases, with 11 bases lying between them. The CDR3 sequence is 14 residues long. CDR3 residues: CASSPTGWGYEQYF. CDR3 bases: TGTGCCAGCTCACCAACAGGTTGGGGCTACGAGCAGTACTTC.

This clone was seen a handful of times. This chain links TRBV6-5 with TRBJ2-7, with a possible D match to TRBD1 (6 bases). The CDR3 is made up of 13 amino acids. V shed 6 bases and J shed 2 bases, with 11 bases lying between them. Germline loops: CDR1 MNHEY, CDR2 SVGAGI. The CDR3 region has the DNA TGTGCCAGCAGCAAGACAGGAACCTACGAGCAGTACTTC. It yields the protein CASSKTGTYEQYF.

V is TRBV6-5 and J is TRBJ1-2; D possibly corresponds to TRBD1 (5 bases). The germline V and J ends were trimmed by 0 bases and 6 bases, with 17 bases remaining between them. Germline lookup yields CDR1 MNHEY and CDR2 SVGAGI. The CDR3 has 16 amino acids. CDR3 region: CASSYSPVGPGNGYTF. Written as DNA, the CDR3 is TGTGCCAGCAGTTACTCTCCCGTGGGGCCGGGTAATGGCTACACCTTC.

V gene TRBV19 combines with J gene TRBJ2-3, with TRBD1 as a possible D gene (5 bases). Per germline, CDR1 LNHDA and CDR2 SQIVND (reference sequence). V was trimmed by 0 bases and J by 6 bases, leaving 7 bases between them. The CDR3 has 13 residues. CDR3 region: CASSIEAGDTQYF. CDR3 coding DNA: TGTGCCAGTAGTATAGAAGCAGGGGATACGCAGTATTTT.

The chain carries TRBV28 and TRBJ1-2, with 9 bases that match TRBD1. The germline V gene encodes CDR1 MDHEN and CDR2 SYDVKM. The CDR3 totals 15 residues. The V and J ends lost 10 bases and 2 bases, in that order; junction bases with no gene match: 11. In nucleotides, the CDR3 is TGTGCCACGGAGGACAGGGGAAGGGGGAACTATGGCTACACCTTC. It encodes CATEDRGRGNYGYTF.

The gene calls are TRBV19 and TRBJ2-7; D is tentatively TRBD1 or TRBD2 (5 bases each). Looked up from germline, CDR1 is LNHDA and CDR2 is SQIVND (reference sequence). This CDR3 comprises 18 residues. Trimming cost V 3 bases and J 2 bases, with 23 bases left between them. CDR3 nucleotides: TGTGCCAGTAGTATGAGCCGGGACCAAGCTATCTACCCCTACGAGCAGTACTTC. Translating gives CASSMSRDQAIYPYEQYF.

This chain connects TRBV7-8 to TRBJ2-7; TRBD1 matches at 7 bases. The CDR3 is 13 residues long. V dropped 2 bases and J dropped 3; count of bases not matched to a gene: 1. From germline, CDR1 is SGHVS and CDR2 FQNEAQ. CDR3 bases: TGTGCCAGCAGCTTACAGGGGGACTACGAGCAGTACTTC. Its protein is CASSLQGDYEQYF.

This chain uses TRBV10-3 with TRBJ2-1; 10 bases are shared with TRBD2. Germline V lookup: CDR1 ENHRY, CDR2 SYGVKD. This CDR3 is 13 amino acids long. The ends lost 10 bases at V and 7 bases at J; junction bases unmatched: 7. CDR3 amino acids: CATYSSGGNEQFF. The CDR3 DNA follows: TGTGCCACCTACTCTAGCGGGGGAAATGAGCAGTTCTTC.

V is TRBV4-2 and J is TRBJ2-1, with D hard to call. The CDR3 has 15 residues. Trimming took 0 bases from V and 1 from J, leaving 7 bases between them. The germline V gene has CDR1 LGHNA and CDR2 YNFKEQ. The CDR3 DNA sequence: TGTGCCAGCAGCCAAGAAACGATTTCCTACAATGAGCAGTTCTTC. Translation gives CASSQETISYNEQFF.

V and J are TRBV19 and TRBJ2-5, with D perhaps TRBD1 (6 bases). This CDR3 has 13 amino acids. V lost 6 bases and J lost 2, with 10 bases in between. From germline, CDR1 is LNHDA and CDR2 SQIVND (reference sequence). CDR3: CASRGGGQETQYF. The CDR3 region has the DNA TGTGCCAGTAGAGGGGGTGGTCAAGAGACCCAGTACTTC.

The chain uses TRBV7-9 and TRBJ2-7, with 9 nucleotides matching TRBD1. This CDR3 comprises 17 residues. V lost 1 base and J lost 5; bases outside the gene matches: 12. In germline, CDR1 is SEHNR, CDR2 FQNEAQ (reference sequence). CDR3 sequence (DNA): TGTGCCAGCAGCTTAGTCCTCTCTGGACAGGGGCTGGACGAGCAGTACTTC. This translates into CASSLVLSGQGLDEQYF.

Of note for this clone: The same CDR3 is also encoded by other DNA sequences in this sample. V and J are TRBV7-2 and TRBJ1-5; unclear D gene. V was shortened by 5 bases and J by 4 bases, with 6 bases between the two germline ends. This CDR3 has 12 amino acids. The germline V gene encodes CDR1 SGHTA and CDR2 FQGNSA. CDR3 DNA: TGTGCCAGCAGCCCCACGAATCAGCCCCAGCATTTT. Amino acids: CASSPTNQPQHF.

This chain uses TRBV6-5 with TRBJ2-7; TRBD1 matches at 9 bases. CDR1 is MNHEY, CDR2 SVGAGI, per germline. V gave up 5 bases and J gave up 4 bases; unmatched junction bases: 6. CDR3 length equals 14 residues. Here the CDR3 reads CASSKPGQGYEQYF. The CDR3 coding sequence is TGTGCCAGCAGTAAGCCGGGACAGGGTTACGAGCAGTACTTC.

A single count supports this clone. The chain couples TRBV12-5 to TRBJ2-3; TRBD2 might be the D (5 bases). The CDR3 contains 13 residues. Germline lookup yields CDR1 LGHNT and CDR2 FRNRAP. V lost 4 bases to trimming and J lost 2 bases, with 7 bases between them. The chain's CDR3 is CASGSGNTDTQYF. Here the CDR3 DNA reads TGTGCTAGTGGTTCGGGGAACACAGATACGCAGTATTTT.

J is TRBJ1-2 and V is TRBV5-4; D not resolved. Germline lookup yields CDR1 SGHNT and CDR2 YYREEE (reference sequence). Trimming removed 0 bases from V and 3 bases from J, with 3 bases in between. This CDR3 has 12 residues. CDR3 sequence: CASSLDDYGYTF. As DNA, the CDR3 is TGTGCCAGCAGCTTGGATGACTATGGCTACACCTTC.

For this clone: An end of the junction does not agree with germline; a read error may underlie this. V is TRBV7-2 and J is TRBJ2-3; no reliable D call. The CDR3 totals 13 residues. Germline V gene sequence: CDR1 SGHTA, CDR2 FQGNSA. The CDR3 is CASSSMGTDAQYF. CDR3 DNA: TGTGCCAGCAGCTCAATGGGCACAGATGCGCAGTATTTT.

The chain recombines TRBV6-5 with TRBJ1-1, with TRBD1 as a possible D gene (5 bases). The CDR3 has 13 amino acids. The germline V gene has CDR1 MNHEY and CDR2 SVGAGI. The V gene lost 6 bases and the J gene lost 1 base, with 9 bases spanning the gap. The CDR3: CASRQGRNTEAFF. Written as DNA, the CDR3 is TGTGCCAGCAGGCAGGGAAGGAACACTGAAGCTTTCTTT.

The chain links TRBV7-2 to TRBJ1-1, with 10 bases fitting TRBD1. The CDR3 runs 14 residues. CDR1 and CDR2 from the germline V gene are SGHTA and FQGNSA. V lost 5 bases, J lost 5 bases, and 5 bases stayed unmatched. The DNA of the CDR3 is TGTGCCAGCAGCCAGGGACAGGGGAGAACTGAAGCTTTCTTT. This encodes CASSQGQGRTEAFF.